One sample yielded the 7 T cell receptor beta chains listed below, sequenced in a study of shared clonotypes between healthy human individuals. The assay was immunoSEQ multiplex PCR, and TCRdb's table has in-frame clones only and misses some. The sample holds 2,100,000 or so clones, 90% to 97% seen once. Sequencing input: naive CD4+ T cells sorted from blood. Sample subset: CD45RA+ positively selected. The receptor set was obtained from a man aged 18 to 30 in good health.

The chain combines TRBV6-1 with TRBJ1-1; no clear D. The CDR3 loop spans 17 amino acids. Trimming removed 3 bases at V and 1 base at J, with 18 bases between. Germline V lookup: CDR1 MNHNS, CDR2 SASEGT. The CDR3 sequence is CASSDYPNYGTNTEAFF. CDR3 sequence (DNA): TGTGCCAGCAGTGATTACCCGAACTACGGAACGAACACTGAAGCTTTCTTT.

A note on this clone: The same CDR3 is also encoded by other DNA sequences in this sample. The chain uses TRBV10-2 and TRBJ1-1; perhaps TRBD1 as D (6 bases). With 0 bases removed from V and 0 bases from J, the gap between germline ends came to 8 bases. CDR1 WSHSY and CDR2 SAAADI come from the germline V gene. The CDR3 loop spans 15 amino acids. CDR3 in amino acids: CASSESRTVNTEAFF. DNA for the CDR3: TGCGCCAGCAGTGAGTCGCGGACAGTGAACACTGAAGCTTTCTTT.

This clone showed up just once. The chain links TRBV5-6 to TRBJ2-7; D is possibly TRBD1 (6 bases). The V gene's germline CDR1 is SGHDT and CDR2 YYEEEE. Trimming took 4 bases from V and 2 from J, leaving 16 bases between them. There are 15 residues in the CDR3. DNA of the CDR3: TGTGCCAGCAGCCTTAGGTGGGACATAACCTACGAGCAGTACTTC. The encoded protein is CASSLRWDITYEQYF.

V usage is TRBV15 and J usage is TRBJ1-5; D is perhaps TRBD1 (6 bases). Germline-derived CDR1 and CDR2 are LNHNV and YYDKDF (reference sequence). The CDR3 is made up of 16 amino acids. Trimming removed 6 bases at V and 5 bases at J, with 20 bases between. CDR3 amino acids: CATRSGGAAGDQPQHF. CDR3 bases: TGTGCCACCAGATCCGGGGGGGCTGCGGGCGATCAGCCCCAGCATTTT.

The J gene is TRBJ2-3, the V gene TRBV11-1; D is possibly TRBD2 (6 bases). Trimming removed 2 bases from V and 7 bases from J, with 13 bases in between. The CDR3 consists of 14 residues. CDR1 is SGHAT and CDR2 is FQDESV in the germline V gene (reference sequence). The CDR3 DNA sequence: TGTGCCAGCAGCTTACCTGGGACTTCTTATACGCAGTATTTT. It yields the protein CASSLPGTSYTQYF.

The chain is built from TRBV5-4 and TRBJ1-2; 10 bases are a match to TRBD1. The CDR3 is made up of 16 amino acids. Germline values: CDR1 SGHNT, CDR2 YYREEE (reference sequence). The V gene end was trimmed by 5 bases and the J gene end by 0 bases; junction bases not matched to a gene: 7. The CDR3 sequence: CASRPGQGTSNYGYTF. CDR3 coding DNA: TGTGCCAGCAGGCCGGGACAGGGGACCTCTAACTATGGCTACACCTTC.

The chain combines TRBV5-6 with TRBJ2-3; 7 bases line up with TRBD2. V lost 3 bases to trimming and J lost 0 bases; unmatched junction nucleotides: 4. Germline V gene sequence: CDR1 SGHDT, CDR2 YYEEEE. This CDR3 has 15 residues. Here the CDR3 reads CASSSSGGSTDTQYF. Written as DNA, the CDR3 is TGTGCCAGCAGCTCCTCCGGGGGGAGCACAGATACGCAGTATTTT.